These 21 T cell receptor beta chains share one sample of origin, sequenced in a study of shared clonotypes between healthy human individuals. Method: immunoSEQ multiplex PCR; TCRdb's copy keeps in-frame clones and lacks some. The sample lists 2 million to 2.5 million clones; around 93% were seen once. Sequencing was carried out using naive CD4+ T cells from PBMCs. As for subset: CD45RA+ positively selected. The receptors were sampled from a young man in good health. Some clones in this sample may be carry-over from other donors' samples.

This chain connects TRBV6-5 to TRBJ2-2, with TRBD1 matching 7 bases. The CDR3 sequence is 14 residues long. Germline V CDR1 and CDR2: MNHEY, SVGAGI. V was clipped by 8 bases and J by 5 bases; unmatched bases: 8. The chain's CDR3 is CASHRSQGTGELFF. The CDR3 DNA follows: TGTGCCAGCCACAGGTCACAGGGGACCGGGGAGCTGTTTTTT.

J is TRBJ2-4 and V is TRBV6-6; D might be TRBD1 or TRBD2, each matching 5 bases. V lost 6 bases, J lost 3 bases, and 18 bases lay in between. Germline CDR1 is MNHNY and CDR2 is SVGAGI (reference sequence). The CDR3 is 16 amino acids. The CDR3 loop is CASSPGALGDKNIQYF. CDR3 DNA sequence: TGTGCCAGCAGCCCCGGGGCCCTGGGGGACAAAAACATTCAGTACTTC.

This clone was found once. V is TRBV5-8 and J is TRBJ2-7; 8 nucleotides align to TRBD1. V lost 3 bases, J lost 4 bases, and 18 bases stayed unmatched. Germline CDR1 and CDR2: SGHTS and YDEGEE. The length of the CDR3 is 18 residues. Here the CDR3 DNA reads TGTGCCAGCAGCTCCTCCCGCGTTCGACAGGGGATTACGTACGAGCAGTACTTC. It translates to CASSSSRVRQGITYEQYF.

The V gene is TRBV27, the J gene TRBJ2-7; possibly TRBD2 for D (5 bases). CDR1 and CDR2 (germline): MNHEY, SMNVEV (reference sequence). The germline V and J ends were trimmed by 0 bases and 2 bases, with 8 bases remaining between them. There are 14 residues in the CDR3. CDR3 DNA sequence: TGTGCCAGCAGTTTATCAGGCGGGCCCTACGAGCAGTACTTC. This gives the protein CASSLSGGPYEQYF.

This clone occurred a few times. The chain recombines TRBV11-2 with TRBJ2-7; tentatively, D is TRBD2 (7 bases). In germline, CDR1 is SGHAT, CDR2 FQNNGV. Trimming cost V 4 bases and J 7 bases, with 17 bases left between them. The CDR3 extends over 14 amino acids. CDR3 nucleotides: TGTGCCAGCAGCTCGAAGGGGGGGGTCTATGAGCAGTACTTC. This sequence encodes CASSSKGGVYEQYF.

The chain has TRBV6-6 and TRBJ2-5, with D hard to call. Germline lookup yields CDR1 MNHNY and CDR2 SVGAGI (reference sequence). Trimming removed 0 bases at V and 5 bases at J, with 7 bases between. The CDR3 is 13 residues long. In nucleotides, the CDR3 is TGTGCCAGCAGTTACTCGAACTGGGAGACCCAGTACTTC. Its protein product is CASSYSNWETQYF.

The rearrangement links TRBV7-3 to TRBJ1-2, with a weak D call TRBD1 (6 bases). Germline CDR1 SGHTA, CDR2 FQGTGA. V dropped 1 base and J dropped 8 bases, with 11 bases sitting between them. This CDR3 has 13 residues. The CDR3 is CASSLNGGRGYTF. The CDR3 DNA reads as TGTGCCAGCAGCTTAAACGGGGGCCGGGGCTACACCTTC.

The genes are TRBV7-2 and TRBJ2-1, with D tentatively TRBD2 (5 bases). V lost 1 base and J lost 3, with 10 bases in between. The CDR3 length is 15 residues. The germline V gene encodes CDR1 SGHTA and CDR2 FQGNSA. CDR3 bases: TGTGCCAGCAGCTTAGGTTCGGGGAACTACAATGAGCAGTTCTTC. This encodes CASSLGSGNYNEQFF.

The rearrangement links TRBV10-3 to TRBJ1-1; D call uncertain. The CDR3 is 15 residues long. The germline CDR1 and CDR2 sequences are ENHRY and SYGVKD. V shed 0 bases and J shed 1 base, with 9 bases lying between them. The CDR3 region has the DNA TGTGCCATCAGTGAGTCGATATCTGGGAACACTGAAGCTTTCTTT. Translated: CAISESISGNTEAFF.

The chain is built from TRBV7-9 and TRBJ1-2; 7 bases fit TRBD1. Per the germline V gene, CDR1 is SEHNR and CDR2 is FQNEAQ (reference sequence). This CDR3 region has 13 residues. V shed 4 bases and J 7 bases; nucleotides not matched to a gene: 6. The CDR3, as DNA: TGTGCCAGCAGCTCCCAGGGGGTGGGTGGCTACACCTTC. Protein product: CASSSQGVGGYTF.

The chain recombines TRBV5-1 with TRBJ2-3, with 8 nucleotides matching TRBD1. The CDR3 extends over 16 amino acids. The ends lost 6 bases at V and 6 bases at J; junction bases unmatched: 15. CDR1 and CDR2 (germline): SGHRS, YFSETQ. As DNA, the CDR3 is TGCGCCAGCACAAGAGTCCGGGACAGGTCCATGGATACGCAGTATTTT. It is translated as CASTRVRDRSMDTQYF.

On this clone itself: Other nucleotide sequences in the sample specify the same CDR3. The chain uses TRBV6-5 and TRBJ2-2; D is uncertain. CDR3 size: 12 residues. V was clipped by 1 base and J by 5 bases, with 2 bases between them. Germline V CDR1 and CDR2: MNHEY, SVGAGI. The CDR3 here is CASSYFTGELFF. The CDR3 nucleotides are TGTGCCAGCAGTTACTTTACCGGGGAGCTGTTTTTT.

This clone was recorded a few times. The rearrangement links TRBV7-9 to TRBJ1-5; D not resolved. Trimming left V 8 bases short and J 2 bases short, with 7 bases between. CDR3 length: 12 amino acids. Germline V gene data show CDR1 as SEHNR and CDR2 as FQNEAQ (reference sequence). CDR3 sequence: CASGGGNQPQHF. In nucleotides, the CDR3 is TGTGCCAGCGGCGGAGGCAATCAGCCCCAGCATTTT. Supplemented by reference TRBV7-9 and TRBJ1-5, the full variable domain reads DTGVSQNPRHKITKRGQNVTFRCDPISEHNRLYWYRQTLGQGPEFLTYFQNEAQLEKSRLLSDRFSAERPKGSFSTLEIQRTEQGDSAMYLCASGGGNQPQHFGDGTRLSIL.

This chain joins TRBV5-4 and TRBJ2-3, with TRBD2 matching 7 bases. The V segment lost 3 bases and the J segment 1 base; nucleotides outside the gene matches: 11. CDR3 length equals 17 residues. Looked up from germline, CDR1 is SGHNT and CDR2 is YYREEE (reference sequence). CDR3 nucleotide sequence: TGTGCCAGCAGCTCCCTCCTTAGCGGGCGAGGCACAGATACGCAGTATTTT. Translated: CASSSLLSGRGTDTQYF.

Concerning this clone: This specimen includes other DNA sequences encoding the same CDR3. The V and J genes are TRBV7-3 and TRBJ2-5, with TRBD2 matching 8 bases. V lost 5 bases to trimming and J lost 4 bases; unmatched junction nucleotides: 6. This CDR3 is 14 amino acids long. The germline V gene encodes CDR1 SGHTA and CDR2 FQGTGA. The CDR3 DNA reads as TGTGCCAGCAGCCGCAGCGGGAGAGGAGAGACCCAGTACTTC. Translated, it gives CASSRSGRGETQYF.

The rearrangement joins TRBV19 to TRBJ1-2, with 9 bases fitting TRBD1. V lost 5 bases to trimming and J lost 7 bases; unmatched junction nucleotides: 8. This CDR3 contains 14 residues. The germline V gene encodes CDR1 LNHDA and CDR2 SQIVND (reference sequence). In DNA, the CDR3 is TGTGCCAGTAGTCTCACACAGGGGGCGGGTGGCTACACCTTC. This gives the protein CASSLTQGAGGYTF.

The V call is TRBV7-3, the J call TRBJ2-1; D possibly corresponds to TRBD2 (6 bases). The CDR3 totals 14 residues. Germline loops: CDR1 SGHTA, CDR2 FQGTGA. V was trimmed by 1 base and J by 8 bases, leaving 12 bases between them. This CDR3 reads CASSLSSWGDEQFF. DNA for the CDR3: TGTGCCAGCAGCTTAAGTAGTTGGGGGGATGAGCAGTTCTTC.

CDR3 DNA: TGTGCCAGCAGTGACGGGAGCTTGGGGGGGGAGACCCAGTACTTC. It encodes CASSDGSLGGETQYF. V and J are TRBV28 and TRBJ2-5, with 7 bases matching TRBD2. Germline-derived CDR1 and CDR2 are MDHEN and SYDVKM. The CDR3 sequence is 15 residues long. Trimming at V came to 5 bases and at J to 5 bases, leaving 11 bases not matched to a gene.

The chain carries TRBV11-1 and TRBJ2-3, with D hard to call. Trimming removed 5 bases from V and 12 bases from J, with 24 bases in between. CDR1 and CDR2 from the germline V gene are SGHAT and FQDESV (reference sequence). The CDR3 loop spans 15 amino acids. CDR3 sequence: CASSPPRWLARNQYF. In DNA, the CDR3 is TGTGCCAGCAGCCCGCCCCGGTGGCTGGCAAGGAACCAGTATTTT.

The chain is built from TRBV11-2 and TRBJ2-5, with 13 bases identical to TRBD2. CDR3 size: 15 residues. CDR1 and CDR2 (germline): SGHAT, FQNNGV. With V trimmed by 1 base and J by 5 bases, 1 base remained unmatched. CDR3 coding DNA: TGTGCCAGCAGCTTAGGGACTAGCGGGAGCGAGACCCAGTACTTC. Its translation: CASSLGTSGSETQYF.

The J gene is TRBJ1-2, the V gene TRBV30; possible D gene TRBD1, 6 bases. Germline lookup yields CDR1 GTSNPN and CDR2 SVGIG (reference sequence). CDR3 length: 15 residues. The ends were cut back, 6 bases at V and 0 bases at J, with 17 bases in the middle. The CDR3 loop reads CACVGPRGPNYGYTF. The DNA for the CDR3 is TGTGCCTGTGTGGGTCCCAGGGGACCTAACTATGGCTACACCTTC. Complete variable domain (other parts from reference TRBV30 and TRBJ1-2): SQTIHQWPATLVQPVGSPLSLECTVEGTSNPNLYWYRQAAGRGLQLLFYSVGIGQISSEVPQNLSASRPQDRQFILSSKKLLLSDSGFYLCACVGPRGPNYGYTFGSGTRLTVV.